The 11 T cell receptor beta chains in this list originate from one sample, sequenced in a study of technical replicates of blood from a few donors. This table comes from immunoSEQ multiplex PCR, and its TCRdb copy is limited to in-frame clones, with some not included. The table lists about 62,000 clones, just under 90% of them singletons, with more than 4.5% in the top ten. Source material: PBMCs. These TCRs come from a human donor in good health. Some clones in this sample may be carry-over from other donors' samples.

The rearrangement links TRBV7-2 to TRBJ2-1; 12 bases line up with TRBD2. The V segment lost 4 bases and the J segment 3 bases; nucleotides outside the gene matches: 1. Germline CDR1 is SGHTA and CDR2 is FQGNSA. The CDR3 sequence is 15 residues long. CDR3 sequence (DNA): TGTGCCAGCAGCTCGGGACTAGCGGGCTACAATGAGCAGTTCTTC. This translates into CASSSGLAGYNEQFF.

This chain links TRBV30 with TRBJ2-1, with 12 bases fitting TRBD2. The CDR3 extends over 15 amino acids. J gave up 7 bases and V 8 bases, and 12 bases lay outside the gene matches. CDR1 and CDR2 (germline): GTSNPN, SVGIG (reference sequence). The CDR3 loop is CARDSGLAGSNEQFF. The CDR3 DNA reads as TGTGCCCGAGATTCGGGACTAGCGGGCTCTAATGAGCAGTTCTTC.

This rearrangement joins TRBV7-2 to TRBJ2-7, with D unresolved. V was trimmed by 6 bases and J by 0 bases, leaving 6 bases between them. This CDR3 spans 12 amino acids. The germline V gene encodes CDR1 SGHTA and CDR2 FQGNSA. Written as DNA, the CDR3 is TGTGCCAGCAGTCACGGCTCCTACGAGCAGTACTTC. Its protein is CASSHGSYEQYF.

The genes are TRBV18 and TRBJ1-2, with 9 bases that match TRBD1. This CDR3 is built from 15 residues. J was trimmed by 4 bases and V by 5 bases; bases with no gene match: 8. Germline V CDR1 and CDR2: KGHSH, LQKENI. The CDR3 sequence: CASSSTGTGSYGYTF. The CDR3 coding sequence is TGTGCCAGCTCATCAACCGGGACAGGGAGCTATGGCTACACCTTC.

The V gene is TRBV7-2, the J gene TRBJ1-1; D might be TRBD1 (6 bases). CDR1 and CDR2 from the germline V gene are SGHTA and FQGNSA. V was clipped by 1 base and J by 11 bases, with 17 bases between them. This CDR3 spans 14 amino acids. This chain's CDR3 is CASSLERIRGDAFF. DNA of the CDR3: TGTGCCAGCAGCTTAGAACGTATCAGGGGCGACGCTTTCTTT.

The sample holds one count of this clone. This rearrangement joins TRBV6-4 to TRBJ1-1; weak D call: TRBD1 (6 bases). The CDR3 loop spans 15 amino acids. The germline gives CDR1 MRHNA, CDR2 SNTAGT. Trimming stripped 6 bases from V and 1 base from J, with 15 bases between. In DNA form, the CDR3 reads TGTGCCAGCAGGAAGGGACATACAGGGAACACTGAAGCTTTCTTT. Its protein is CASRKGHTGNTEAFF.

CDR3 DNA sequence: TGTGCCAGCTCACCATTCGGGCAGGGGAATTCACCCCTCCACTTT. Translating gives CASSPFGQGNSPLHF. The chain employs TRBV18 and TRBJ1-6, with D tentatively TRBD1 (6 bases). The germline V gene encodes CDR1 KGHSH and CDR2 LQKENI. The ends were cut back, 2 bases at V and 7 bases at J, with 12 bases in the middle. There are 15 residues in the CDR3.

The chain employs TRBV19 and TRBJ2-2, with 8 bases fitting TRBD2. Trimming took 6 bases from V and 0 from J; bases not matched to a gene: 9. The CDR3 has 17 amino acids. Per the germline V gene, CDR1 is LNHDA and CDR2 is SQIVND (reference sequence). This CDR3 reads CASSLAGGTSNTGELFF. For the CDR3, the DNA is TGTGCCAGTAGCCTTGCGGGGGGAACTTCGAACACCGGGGAGCTGTTTTTT.

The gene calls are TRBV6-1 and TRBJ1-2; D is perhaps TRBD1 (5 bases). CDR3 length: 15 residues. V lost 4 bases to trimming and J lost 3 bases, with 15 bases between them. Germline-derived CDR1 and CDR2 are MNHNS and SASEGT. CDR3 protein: CASSGGEQAYYGYTF. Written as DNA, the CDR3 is TGTGCCAGCAGTGGGGGGGAACAGGCCTACTATGGCTACACCTTC.

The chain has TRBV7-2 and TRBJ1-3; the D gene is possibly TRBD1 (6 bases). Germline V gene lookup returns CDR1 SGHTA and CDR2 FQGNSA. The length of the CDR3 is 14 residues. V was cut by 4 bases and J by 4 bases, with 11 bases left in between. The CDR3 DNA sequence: TGTGCCAGCAGCTCACAGGGTTACGGAAACACCATATATTTT. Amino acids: CASSSQGYGNTIYF.

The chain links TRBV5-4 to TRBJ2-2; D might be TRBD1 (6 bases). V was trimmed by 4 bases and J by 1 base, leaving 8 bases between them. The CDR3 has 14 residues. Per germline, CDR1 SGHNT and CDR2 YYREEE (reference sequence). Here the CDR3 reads CASSKDRNTGELFF. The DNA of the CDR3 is TGTGCCAGCAGCAAGGACAGGAACACCGGGGAGCTGTTTTTT.